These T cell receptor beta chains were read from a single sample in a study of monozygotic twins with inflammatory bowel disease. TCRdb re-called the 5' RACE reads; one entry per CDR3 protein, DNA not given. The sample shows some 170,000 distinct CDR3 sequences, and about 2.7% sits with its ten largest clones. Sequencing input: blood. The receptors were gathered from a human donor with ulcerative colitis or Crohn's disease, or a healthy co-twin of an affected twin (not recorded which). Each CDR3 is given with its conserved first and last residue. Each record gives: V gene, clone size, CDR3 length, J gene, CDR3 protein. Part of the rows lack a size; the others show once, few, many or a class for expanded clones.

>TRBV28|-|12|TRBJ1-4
CASSNVNEKLFF
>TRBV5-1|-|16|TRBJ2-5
CASSLGGGIQQETQYF
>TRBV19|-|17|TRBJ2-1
CASSPRLAGVGYNEQFF
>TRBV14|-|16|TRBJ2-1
CASSQDGQGAGNEQFF
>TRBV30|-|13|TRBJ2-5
CAWAASGQETQYF
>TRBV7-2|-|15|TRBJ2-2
CASSPQRVSTGELFF
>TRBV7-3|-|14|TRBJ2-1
CASSPFVGENEQFF
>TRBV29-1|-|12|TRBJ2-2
CSVELGTGELFF
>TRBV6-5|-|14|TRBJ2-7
CASQVQRGIYEQYF
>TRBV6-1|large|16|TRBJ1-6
CASSEEAGGGNSPLHF
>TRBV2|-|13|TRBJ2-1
CASSFDTNNEQFF
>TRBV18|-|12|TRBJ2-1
CASSPSLNEQFF
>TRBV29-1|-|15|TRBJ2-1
CSVGELAGVGNEQFF
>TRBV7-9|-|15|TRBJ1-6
CASSSQQGYNSPLHF
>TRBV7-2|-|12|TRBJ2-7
CASSPSHYEQYF
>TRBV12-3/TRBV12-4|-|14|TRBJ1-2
CASSGWDRGNGYTF
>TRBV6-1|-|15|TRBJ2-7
CASTLRGGSSYEQYF
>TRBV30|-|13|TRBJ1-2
CACSRNTNYGYTF
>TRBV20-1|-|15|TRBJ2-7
CSARGGASGGYEQYF
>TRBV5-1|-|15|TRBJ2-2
CASSLAPPNTGELFF
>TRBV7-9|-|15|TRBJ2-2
CASSLLSGYTGELFF
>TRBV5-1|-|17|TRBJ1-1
CASSGGQATGWDTEAFF
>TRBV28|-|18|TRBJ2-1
CASSFPPEASGKDNEQFF
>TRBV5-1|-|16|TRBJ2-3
CASSLMVLAGVDTQYF
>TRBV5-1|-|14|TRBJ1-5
CASSWTGGNQPQHF
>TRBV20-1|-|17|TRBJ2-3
CSASGGERFKGRDTQYF
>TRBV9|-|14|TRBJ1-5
CASSRGATNQPQHF
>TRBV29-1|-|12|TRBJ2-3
CSSLDLTDTQYF
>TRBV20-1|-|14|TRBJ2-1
CSARDYSSYNEQFF
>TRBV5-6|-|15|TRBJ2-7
CASSLSGTGYYEQYF
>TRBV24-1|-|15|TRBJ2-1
CATSDSDWAFNEQFF
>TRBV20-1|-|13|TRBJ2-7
CSARVRSPYEQYF
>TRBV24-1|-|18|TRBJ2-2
CATSDLPPGTGTTGELFF
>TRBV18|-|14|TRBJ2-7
CASSPPGLGDEQYF
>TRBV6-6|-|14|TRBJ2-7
CASSYGQGGNEQYF
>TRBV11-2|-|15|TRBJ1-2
CASSLVPTWNYGYTF
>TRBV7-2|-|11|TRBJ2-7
CASSKVGEQYF
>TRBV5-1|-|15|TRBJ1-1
CASSLLGMSNTEAFF
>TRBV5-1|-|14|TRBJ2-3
CASMVSGTGDTQYF
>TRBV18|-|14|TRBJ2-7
CASSPPDNIPEQYF
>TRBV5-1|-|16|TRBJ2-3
CASSGETSRSTDTQYF
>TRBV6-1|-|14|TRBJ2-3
CASSEAREVDTQYF
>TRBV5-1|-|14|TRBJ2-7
CASSLAGVPYEQYF
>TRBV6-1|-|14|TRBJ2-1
CASSRASGRNEQFF
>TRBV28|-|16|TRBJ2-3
CASSLPSGTSTDTQYF